The clone carrying this TCR beta chain was seen only a few times. The record originates from a study of blood T cell repertoires in COVID-19. The table came from immunoSEQ multiplex PCR; TCRdb's copy has only in-frame clones and leaves some out. The table has about 240,000 clones, roughly nine tenths seen once. This TCR came from a man in his sixties who had recovered from COVID-19. The sample comprised peripheral blood.

DNA for the CDR3: TGTGCCAGCAGTGTTGATCGGTCCCGGGGAGAGCAGTACTTC. It translates to CASSVDRSRGEQYF. The chain joins TRBV2 to TRBJ2-7; D is possibly TRBD2 (5 bases). From germline, CDR1 is SNHLY and CDR2 FYNNEI. With 4 bases removed from V and 7 bases from J, the gap between germline ends came to 17 bases. The CDR3 has 14 amino acids.